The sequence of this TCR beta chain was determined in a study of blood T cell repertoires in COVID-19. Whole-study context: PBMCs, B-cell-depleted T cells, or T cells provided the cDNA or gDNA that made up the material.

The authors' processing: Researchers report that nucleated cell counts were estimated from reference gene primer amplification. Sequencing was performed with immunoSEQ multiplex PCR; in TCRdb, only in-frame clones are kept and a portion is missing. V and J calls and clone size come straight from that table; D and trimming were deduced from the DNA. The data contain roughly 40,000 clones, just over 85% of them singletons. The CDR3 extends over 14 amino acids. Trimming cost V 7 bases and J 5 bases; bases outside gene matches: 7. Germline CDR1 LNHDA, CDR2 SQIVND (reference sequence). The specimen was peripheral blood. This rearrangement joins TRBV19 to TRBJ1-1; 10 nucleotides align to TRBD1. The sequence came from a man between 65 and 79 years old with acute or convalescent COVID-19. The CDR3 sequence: CASILGQGETEAFF. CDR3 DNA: TGTGCCAGTATTTTAGGACAGGGGGAAACTGAAGCTTTCTTT.